This T cell receptor beta chain was profiled in a study of blood T cell repertoires in COVID-19. Study-wide background: Sites across the United States, Italy and Spain contributed samples from acute and convalescent COVID-19. From T cells, B-cell-depleted T cells, or PBMCs came the material, which was cDNA or gDNA.

Under the authors' procedure: For nucleated cells, counts were estimated from reference gene primer amplification. Assay: immunoSEQ multiplex PCR; the TCRdb copy retains only in-frame clones and omits some. That table supplies the V and J calls and clone size; D and trimming were determined from the DNA. This repertoire shows tens of thousands of clones, approximately 83% found once; its top ten account for approximately 29%. The sample was peripheral blood. This clonotype was obtained from a human donor in a cohort sampled during active COVID-19.

This CDR3 is CASSLVGAVLSTDTQYF. CDR3 nucleotide sequence: TGTGCCAGCAGCTTGGTTGGGGCTGTTCTATCCACAGATACGCAGTATTTT. The rearrangement joins TRBV5-6 to TRBJ2-3, with D perhaps matching TRBD1 (5 bases). CDR1 and CDR2 from the germline V gene are SGHDT and YYEEEE. With 0 bases removed from V and 2 bases from J, the gap between germline ends came to 16 bases. The CDR3 length is 17 residues.